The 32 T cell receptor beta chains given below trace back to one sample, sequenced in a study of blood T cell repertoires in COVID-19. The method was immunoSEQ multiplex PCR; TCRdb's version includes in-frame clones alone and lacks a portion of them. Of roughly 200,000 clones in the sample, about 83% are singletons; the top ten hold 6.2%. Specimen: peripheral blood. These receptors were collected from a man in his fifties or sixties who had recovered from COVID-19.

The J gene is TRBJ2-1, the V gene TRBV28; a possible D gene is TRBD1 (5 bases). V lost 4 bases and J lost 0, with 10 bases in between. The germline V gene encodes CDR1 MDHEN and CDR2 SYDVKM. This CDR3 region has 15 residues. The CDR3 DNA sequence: TGTGCCAGCAGTTACAGGCTAAGCTCCTACAATGAGCAGTTCTTC. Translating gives CASSYRLSSYNEQFF. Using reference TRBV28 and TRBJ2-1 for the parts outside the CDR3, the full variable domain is DVKVTQSSRYLVKRTGEKVFLECVQDMDHENMFWYRQDPGLGLRLIYFSYDVKMKEKGDIPEGYSVSREKKERFSLILESASTNQTSMYLCASSYRLSSYNEQFFGPGTRLTVL.

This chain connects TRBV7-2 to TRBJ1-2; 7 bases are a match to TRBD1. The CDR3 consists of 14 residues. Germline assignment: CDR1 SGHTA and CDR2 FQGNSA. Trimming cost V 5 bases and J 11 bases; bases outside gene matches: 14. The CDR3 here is CASSTRGGAVRYTF. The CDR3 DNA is TGTGCCAGCAGCACAAGAGGGGGCGCGGTGAGGTACACCTTC. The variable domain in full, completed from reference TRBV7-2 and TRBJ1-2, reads GAGVSQSPSNKVTEKGKDVELRCDPISGHTALYWYRQSLGQGLEFLIYFQGNSAPDKSGLPSDRFSAERTGGSVSTLTIQRTQQEDSAVYLCASSTRGGAVRYTFGSGTRLTVV.

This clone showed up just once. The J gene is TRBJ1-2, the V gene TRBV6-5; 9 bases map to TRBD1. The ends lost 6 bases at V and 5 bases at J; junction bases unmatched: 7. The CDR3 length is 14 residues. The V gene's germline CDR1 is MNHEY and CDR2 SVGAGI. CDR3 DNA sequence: TGTGCCAGCAGATTACAGGGGGCGGGGTATGGCTACACCTTC. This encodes CASRLQGAGYGYTF.

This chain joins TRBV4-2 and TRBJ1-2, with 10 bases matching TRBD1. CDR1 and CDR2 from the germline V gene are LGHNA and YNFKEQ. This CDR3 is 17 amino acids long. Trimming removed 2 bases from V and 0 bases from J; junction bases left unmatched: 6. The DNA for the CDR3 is TGTGCCAGCAGCCAAACCGGGACAGGGGAAGCTAACTATGGCTACACCTTC. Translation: CASSQTGTGEANYGYTF.

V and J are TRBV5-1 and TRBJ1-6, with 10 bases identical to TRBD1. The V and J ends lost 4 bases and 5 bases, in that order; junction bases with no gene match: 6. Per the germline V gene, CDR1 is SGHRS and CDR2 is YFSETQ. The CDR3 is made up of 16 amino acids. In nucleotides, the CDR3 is TGCGCCAGCAGCACAGGACAGGGGGTAAATAATTCACCCCTCCACTTT. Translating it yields CASSTGQGVNNSPLHF.

CDR3 sequence (DNA): TGTGCCAGCAGTATCCGGGACTGGGCTAATGAAAAACTGTTTTTT. It translates to CASSIRDWANEKLFF. V and J are TRBV25-1 and TRBJ1-4; D is possibly TRBD1 (5 bases). The germline gives CDR1 MGHDK, CDR2 SYGVNS. V was cut by 5 bases and J by 3 bases, with 13 bases left in between. This CDR3 contains 15 residues.

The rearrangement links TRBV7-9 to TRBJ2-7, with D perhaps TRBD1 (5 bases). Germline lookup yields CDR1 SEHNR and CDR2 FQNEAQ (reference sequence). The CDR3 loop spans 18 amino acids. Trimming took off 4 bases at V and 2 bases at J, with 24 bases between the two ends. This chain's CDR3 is CASSSHQQARGKAYEQYF. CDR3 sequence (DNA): TGTGCCAGCAGCTCCCATCAACAGGCTAGAGGAAAGGCCTACGAGCAGTACTTC. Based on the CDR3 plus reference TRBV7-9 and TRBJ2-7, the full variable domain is DTGVSQNPRHKITKRGQNVTFRCDPISEHNRLYWYRQTLGQGPEFLTYFQNEAQLEKSRLLSDRFSAERPKGSFSTLEIQRTEQGDSAMYLCASSSHQQARGKAYEQYFGPGTRLTVT.

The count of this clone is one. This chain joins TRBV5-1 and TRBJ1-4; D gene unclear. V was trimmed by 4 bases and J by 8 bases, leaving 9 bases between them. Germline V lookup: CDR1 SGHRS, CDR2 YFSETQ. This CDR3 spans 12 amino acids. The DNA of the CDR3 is TGCGCCAGCAGCAGGGAGGGCGAAAAACTGTTTTTT. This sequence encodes CASSREGEKLFF.

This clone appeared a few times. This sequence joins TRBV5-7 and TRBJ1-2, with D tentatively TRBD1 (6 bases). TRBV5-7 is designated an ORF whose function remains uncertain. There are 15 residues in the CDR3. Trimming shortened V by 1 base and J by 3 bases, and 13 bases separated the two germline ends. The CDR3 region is CASSLLSGADYGYTF. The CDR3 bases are TGTGCCAGCAGCTTGTTGTCAGGGGCGGACTATGGCTACACCTTC.

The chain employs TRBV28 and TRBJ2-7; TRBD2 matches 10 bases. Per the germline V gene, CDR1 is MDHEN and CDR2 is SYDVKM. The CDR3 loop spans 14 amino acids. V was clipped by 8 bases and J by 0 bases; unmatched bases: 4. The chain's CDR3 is CASQLAGTSYEQYF. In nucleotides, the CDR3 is TGTGCCAGCCAACTAGCGGGGACCTCCTACGAGCAGTACTTC. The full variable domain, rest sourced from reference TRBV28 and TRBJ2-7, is DVKVTQSSRYLVKRTGEKVFLECVQDMDHENMFWYRQDPGLGLRLIYFSYDVKMKEKGDIPEGYSVSREKKERFSLILESASTNQTSMYLCASQLAGTSYEQYFGPGTRLTVT.

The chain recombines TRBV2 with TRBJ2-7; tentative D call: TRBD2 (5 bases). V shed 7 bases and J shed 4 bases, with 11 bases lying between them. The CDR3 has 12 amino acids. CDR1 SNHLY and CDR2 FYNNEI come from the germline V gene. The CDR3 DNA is TGTGCCAGCACCCCACGGGGATACGAGCAGTACTTC. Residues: CASTPRGYEQYF. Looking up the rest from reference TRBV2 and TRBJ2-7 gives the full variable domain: EPEVTQTPSHQVTQMGQEVILRCVPISNHLYFYWYRQILGQKVEFLVSFYNNEISEKSEIFDDQFSVERPDGSNFTLKIRSTKLEDSAMYFCASTPRGYEQYFGPGTRLTVT.

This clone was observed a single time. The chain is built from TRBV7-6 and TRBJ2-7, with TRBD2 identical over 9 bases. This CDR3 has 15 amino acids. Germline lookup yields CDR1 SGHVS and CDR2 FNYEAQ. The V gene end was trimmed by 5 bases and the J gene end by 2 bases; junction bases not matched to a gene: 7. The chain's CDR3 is CASSPLAGLTYEQYF. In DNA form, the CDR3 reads TGTGCCAGCAGCCCACTAGCGGGTTTAACCTACGAGCAGTACTTC.

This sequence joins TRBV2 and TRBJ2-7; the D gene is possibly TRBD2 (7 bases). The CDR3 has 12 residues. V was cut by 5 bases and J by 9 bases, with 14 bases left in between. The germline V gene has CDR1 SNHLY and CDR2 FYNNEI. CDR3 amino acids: CASSSPGGLQYF. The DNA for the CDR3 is TGTGCCAGCAGTTCCCCCGGGGGGCTGCAGTACTTC.

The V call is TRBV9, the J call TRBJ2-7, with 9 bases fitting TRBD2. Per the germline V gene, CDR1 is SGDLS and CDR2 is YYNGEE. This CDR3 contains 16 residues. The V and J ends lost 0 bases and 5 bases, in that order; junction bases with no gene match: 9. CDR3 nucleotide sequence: TGTGCCAGCAGCGTAGTGGGAGCGGGAGGAATGGACGAGCAGTACTTC. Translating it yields CASSVVGAGGMDEQYF.

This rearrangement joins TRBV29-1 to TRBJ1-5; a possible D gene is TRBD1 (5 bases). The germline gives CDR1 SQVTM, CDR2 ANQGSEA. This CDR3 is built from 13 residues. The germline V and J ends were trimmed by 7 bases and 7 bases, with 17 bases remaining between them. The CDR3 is CSAETSQGQPQHF. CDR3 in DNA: TGCAGCGCGGAGACATCTCAGGGACAGCCCCAGCATTTT.

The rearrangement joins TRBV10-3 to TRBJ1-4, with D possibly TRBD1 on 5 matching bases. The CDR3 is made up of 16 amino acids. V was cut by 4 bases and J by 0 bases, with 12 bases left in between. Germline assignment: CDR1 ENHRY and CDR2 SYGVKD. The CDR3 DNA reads TGTGCCATCAGTGTGGGGCGCCAGTCAACTAATGAAAAACTGTTTTTT. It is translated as CAISVGRQSTNEKLFF.

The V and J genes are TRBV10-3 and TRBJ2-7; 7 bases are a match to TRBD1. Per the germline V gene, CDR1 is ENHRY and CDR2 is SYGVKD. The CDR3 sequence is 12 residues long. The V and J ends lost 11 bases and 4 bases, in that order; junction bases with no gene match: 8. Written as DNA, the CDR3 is TGTGCCTCCGGACAGGTGTCGTACGAGCAGTACTTC. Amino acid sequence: CASGQVSYEQYF.

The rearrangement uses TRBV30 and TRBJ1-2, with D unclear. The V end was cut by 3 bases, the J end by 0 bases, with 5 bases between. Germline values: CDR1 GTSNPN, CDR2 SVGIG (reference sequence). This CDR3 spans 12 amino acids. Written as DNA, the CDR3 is TGTGCCTGGAGCGGGGCTAACTATGGCTACACCTTC. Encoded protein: CAWSGANYGYTF.

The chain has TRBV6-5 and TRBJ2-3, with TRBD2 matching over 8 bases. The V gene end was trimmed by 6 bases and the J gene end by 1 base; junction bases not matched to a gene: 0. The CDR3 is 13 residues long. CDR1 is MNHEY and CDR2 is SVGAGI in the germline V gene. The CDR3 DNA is TGTGCCAGCAGGCGGGGGGGCACAGATACGCAGTATTTT. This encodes CASRRGGTDTQYF.

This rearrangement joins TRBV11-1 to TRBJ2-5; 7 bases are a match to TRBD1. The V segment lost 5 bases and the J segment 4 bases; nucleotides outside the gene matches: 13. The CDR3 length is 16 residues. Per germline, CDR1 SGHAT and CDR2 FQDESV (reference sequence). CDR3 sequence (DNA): TGTGCCAGCAGCCCCGGGTTTACAGGGGTCGGAGAGACCCAGTACTTC. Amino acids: CASSPGFTGVGETQYF.

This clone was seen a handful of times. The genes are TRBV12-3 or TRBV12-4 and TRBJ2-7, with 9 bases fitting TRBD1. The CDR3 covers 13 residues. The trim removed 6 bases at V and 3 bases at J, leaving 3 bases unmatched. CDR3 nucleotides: TGTGCCAGCAGGCCGACAGGGGGCTACGAGCAGTACTTC. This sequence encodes CASRPTGGYEQYF.

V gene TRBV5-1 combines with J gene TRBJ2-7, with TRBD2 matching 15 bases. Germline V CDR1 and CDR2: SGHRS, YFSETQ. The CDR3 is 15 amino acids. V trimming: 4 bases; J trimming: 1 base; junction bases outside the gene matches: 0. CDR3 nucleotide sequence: TGCGCCAGCAGCGGACTAGCGGGAGGGTCCTACGAGCAGTACTTC. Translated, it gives CASSGLAGGSYEQYF.

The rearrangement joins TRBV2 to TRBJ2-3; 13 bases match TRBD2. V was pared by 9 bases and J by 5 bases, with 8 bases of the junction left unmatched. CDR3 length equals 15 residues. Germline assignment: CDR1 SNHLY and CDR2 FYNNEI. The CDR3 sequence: CASQATSGRGDTQYF. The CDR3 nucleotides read TGTGCCAGTCAGGCAACTAGCGGGAGGGGAGATACGCAGTATTTT. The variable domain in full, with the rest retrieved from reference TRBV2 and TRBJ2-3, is EPEVTQTPSHQVTQMGQEVILRCVPISNHLYFYWYRQILGQKVEFLVSFYNNEISEKSEIFDDQFSVERPDGSNFTLKIRSTKLEDSAMYFCASQATSGRGDTQYFGPGTRLTVL.

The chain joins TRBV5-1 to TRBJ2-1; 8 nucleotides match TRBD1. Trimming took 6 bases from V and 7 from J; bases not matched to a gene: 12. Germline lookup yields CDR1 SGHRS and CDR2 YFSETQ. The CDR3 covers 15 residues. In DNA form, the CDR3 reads TGCGCCAGCAACGACAGGGGCCCCAGTGGGAATGAGCAGTTCTTC. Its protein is CASNDRGPSGNEQFF.

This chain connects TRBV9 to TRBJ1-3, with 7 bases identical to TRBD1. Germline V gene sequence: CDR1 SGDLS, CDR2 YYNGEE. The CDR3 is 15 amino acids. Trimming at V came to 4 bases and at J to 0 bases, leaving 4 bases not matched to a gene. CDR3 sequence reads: CASSRDSVSGNTIYF. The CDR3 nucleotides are TGTGCCAGCAGCCGGGACAGTGTCTCTGGAAACACCATATATTTT.

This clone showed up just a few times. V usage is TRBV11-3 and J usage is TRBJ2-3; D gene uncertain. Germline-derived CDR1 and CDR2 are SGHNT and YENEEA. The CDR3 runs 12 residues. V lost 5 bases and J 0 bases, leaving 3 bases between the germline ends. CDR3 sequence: CASSLSTDTQYF. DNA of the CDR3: TGTGCCAGCAGCCTTAGCACAGATACGCAGTATTTT. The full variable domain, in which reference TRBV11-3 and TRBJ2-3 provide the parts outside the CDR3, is EAGVVQSPRYKIIEKKQPVAFWCNPISGHNTLYWYLQNLGQGPELLIRYENEEAVDDSQLPKDRFSAERLKGVDSTLKIQPAELGDSAVYLCASSLSTDTQYFGPGTRLTVL.

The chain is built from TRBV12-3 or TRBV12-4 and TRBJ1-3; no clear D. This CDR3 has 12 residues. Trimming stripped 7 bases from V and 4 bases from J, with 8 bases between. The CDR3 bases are TGTGCCAGCACATGGGCAGGAAACACCATATATTTT. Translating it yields CASTWAGNTIYF.

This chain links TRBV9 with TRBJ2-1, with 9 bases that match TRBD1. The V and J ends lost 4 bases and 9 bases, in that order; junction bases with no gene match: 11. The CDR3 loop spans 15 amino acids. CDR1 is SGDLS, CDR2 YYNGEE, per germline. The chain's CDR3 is CASSLAPGQGGEQFF. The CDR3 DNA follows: TGTGCCAGCAGCCTAGCTCCGGGACAGGGAGGTGAGCAGTTCTTC.

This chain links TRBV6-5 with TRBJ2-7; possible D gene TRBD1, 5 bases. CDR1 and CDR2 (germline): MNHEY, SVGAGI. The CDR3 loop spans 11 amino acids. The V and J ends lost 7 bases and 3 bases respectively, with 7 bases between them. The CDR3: CASTQGYEQYF. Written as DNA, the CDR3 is TGTGCCAGCACCCAGGGCTACGAGCAGTACTTC.

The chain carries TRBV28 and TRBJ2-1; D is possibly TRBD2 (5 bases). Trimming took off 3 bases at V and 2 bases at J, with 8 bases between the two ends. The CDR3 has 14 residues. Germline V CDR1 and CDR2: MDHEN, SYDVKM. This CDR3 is CASSFNGAYNEQFF. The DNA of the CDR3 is TGTGCCAGCAGTTTTAACGGGGCCTACAATGAGCAGTTCTTC.

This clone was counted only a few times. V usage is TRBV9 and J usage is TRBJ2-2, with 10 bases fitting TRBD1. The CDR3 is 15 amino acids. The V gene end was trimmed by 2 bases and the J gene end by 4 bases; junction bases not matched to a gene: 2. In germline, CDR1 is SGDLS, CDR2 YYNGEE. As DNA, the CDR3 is TGTGCCAGCAGCGTGCGGGACAGGGGCACCGGGGAGCTGTTTTTT. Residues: CASSVRDRGTGELFF.

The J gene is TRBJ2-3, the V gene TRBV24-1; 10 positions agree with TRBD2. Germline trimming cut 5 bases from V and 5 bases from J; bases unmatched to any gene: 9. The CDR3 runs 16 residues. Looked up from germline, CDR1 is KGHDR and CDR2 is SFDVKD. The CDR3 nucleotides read TGTGCCACCAGTGGTACAGCGGGAGGGCTGGGAGATACGCAGTATTTT. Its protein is CATSGTAGGLGDTQYF.